The T cell receptor beta chain described here comes from a study of spatial heterogeneity in lung cancer. Whole-study context: Raw reads showed each unique TCR and UMI combination turning up more than ten times on average. Study-level findings and limits: Compared with follow-up, resection was when ubiquitous expanded tumor TCRs appeared in blood more.

Time point given: sample taken at primary tumor resection. Material for sequencing was whole RNA from tumor, nontumor lung or frozen PBMC, left unsorted. The donor group consisted of under 90 patients who had untreated, early-stage non-small cell lung cancer. The CDR3 runs 11 residues. The V and J ends lost 3 bases and 7 bases respectively, with 9 bases between them. Per germline, CDR1 DFQATT and CDR2 SNEGSKA (reference sequence). From the 5' RACE reads, TCRdb called clonotypes with MiXCR, one entry per CDR3 protein. The table shows over 90,000 distinct CDR3 sequences, with around 9% occurring only once. To note about this clonotype: No antigen is known for it.

The sample in question was PBMCs, obtained at surgery. V is TRBV20-1 and J is TRBJ2-5, with unresolved D. The receptor was isolated from a male donor with early-stage non-small cell lung cancer. This CDR3 reads CSARALTTQYF. CDR3 DNA sequence: TGCAGTGCTAGGGCTTTAACGACCCAGTACTTC.